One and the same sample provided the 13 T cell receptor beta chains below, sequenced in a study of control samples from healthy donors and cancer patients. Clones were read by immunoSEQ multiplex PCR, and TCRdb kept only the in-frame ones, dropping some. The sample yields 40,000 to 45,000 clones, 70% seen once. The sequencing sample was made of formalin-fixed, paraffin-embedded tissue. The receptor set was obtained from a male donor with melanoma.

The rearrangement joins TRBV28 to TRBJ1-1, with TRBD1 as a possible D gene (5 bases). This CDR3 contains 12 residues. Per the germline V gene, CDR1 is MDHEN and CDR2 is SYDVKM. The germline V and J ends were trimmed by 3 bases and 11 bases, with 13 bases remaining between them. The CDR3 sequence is CASSFGDLWAFF. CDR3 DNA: TGTGCCAGCAGTTTTGGGGACCTGTGGGCTTTCTTT.

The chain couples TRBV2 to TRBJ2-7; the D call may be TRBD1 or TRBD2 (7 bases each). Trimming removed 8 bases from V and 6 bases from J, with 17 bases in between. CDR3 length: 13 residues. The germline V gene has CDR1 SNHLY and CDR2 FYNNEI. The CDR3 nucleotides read TGTGCCAGCGGGAGGGGGCAGGGAGCCGAGCAGTACTTC. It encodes CASGRGQGAEQYF. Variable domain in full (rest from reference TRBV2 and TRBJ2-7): EPEVTQTPSHQVTQMGQEVILRCVPISNHLYFYWYRQILGQKVEFLVSFYNNEISEKSEIFDDQFSVERPDGSNFTLKIRSTKLEDSAMYFCASGRGQGAEQYFGPGTRLTVT.

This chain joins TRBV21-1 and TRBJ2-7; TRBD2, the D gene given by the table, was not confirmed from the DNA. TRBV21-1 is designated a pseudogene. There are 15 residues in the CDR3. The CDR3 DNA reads TGTGCCAGCAGCAAAGGGGGAGGGGAGACCTACGAGCAGTACTTC. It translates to CASSKGGGETYEQYF.

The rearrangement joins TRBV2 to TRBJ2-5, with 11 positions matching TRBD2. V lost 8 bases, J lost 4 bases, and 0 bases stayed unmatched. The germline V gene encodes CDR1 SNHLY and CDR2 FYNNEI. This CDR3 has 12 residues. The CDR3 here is CASGLAGETQYF. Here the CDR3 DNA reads TGTGCCAGCGGACTAGCGGGAGAGACCCAGTACTTC.

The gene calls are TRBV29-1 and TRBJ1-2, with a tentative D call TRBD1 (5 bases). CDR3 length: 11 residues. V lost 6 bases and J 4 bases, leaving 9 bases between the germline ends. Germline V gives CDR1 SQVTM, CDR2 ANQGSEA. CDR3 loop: CSVVGTYGYTF. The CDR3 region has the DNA TGCAGCGTGGTTGGGACCTATGGCTACACCTTC.

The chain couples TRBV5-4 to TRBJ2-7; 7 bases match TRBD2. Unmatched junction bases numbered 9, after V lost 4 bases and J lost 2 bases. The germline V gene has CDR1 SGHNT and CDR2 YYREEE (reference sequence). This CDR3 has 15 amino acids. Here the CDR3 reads CASSPQLAGPYEQYF. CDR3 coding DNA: TGTGCCAGCAGCCCCCAGTTAGCGGGTCCCTACGAGCAGTACTTC.

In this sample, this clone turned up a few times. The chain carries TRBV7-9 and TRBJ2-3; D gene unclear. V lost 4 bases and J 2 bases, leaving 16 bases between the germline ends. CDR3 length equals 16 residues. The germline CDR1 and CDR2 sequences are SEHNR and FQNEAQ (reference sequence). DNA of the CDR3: TGTGCCAGCAGCTCATACATAATATCCCCCACAGATACGCAGTATTTT. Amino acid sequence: CASSSYIISPTDTQYF.

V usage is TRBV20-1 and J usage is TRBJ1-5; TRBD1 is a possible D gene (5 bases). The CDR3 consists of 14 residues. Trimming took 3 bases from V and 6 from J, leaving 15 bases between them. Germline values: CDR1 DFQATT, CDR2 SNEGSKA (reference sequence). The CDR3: CSASGLGVGQPQHF. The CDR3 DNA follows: TGCAGTGCTAGTGGTCTGGGGGTAGGTCAGCCCCAGCATTTT.

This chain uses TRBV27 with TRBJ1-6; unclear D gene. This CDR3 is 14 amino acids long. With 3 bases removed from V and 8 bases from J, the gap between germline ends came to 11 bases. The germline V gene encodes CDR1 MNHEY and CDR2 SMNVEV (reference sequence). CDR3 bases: TGTGCCAGCAGTTTTTGGTTGCCCGATTCACCCCTCCACTTT. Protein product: CASSFWLPDSPLHF.

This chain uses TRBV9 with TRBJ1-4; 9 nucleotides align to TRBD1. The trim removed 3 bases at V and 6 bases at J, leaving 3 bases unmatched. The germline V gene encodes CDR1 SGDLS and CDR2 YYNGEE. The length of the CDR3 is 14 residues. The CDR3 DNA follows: TGTGCCAGCAGCGCGGGACAGGGATATGAAAAACTGTTTTTT. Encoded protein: CASSAGQGYEKLFF.

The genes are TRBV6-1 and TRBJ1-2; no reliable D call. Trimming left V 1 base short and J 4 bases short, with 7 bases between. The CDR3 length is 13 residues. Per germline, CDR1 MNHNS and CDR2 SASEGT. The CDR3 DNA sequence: TGTGCCAGCAGTGAAGTGGGGTCCTATGGCTACACCTTC. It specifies CASSEVGSYGYTF.

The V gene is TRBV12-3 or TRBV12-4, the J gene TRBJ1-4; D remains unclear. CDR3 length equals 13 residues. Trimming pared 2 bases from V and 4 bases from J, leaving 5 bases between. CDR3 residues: CASSLMGNEKLFF. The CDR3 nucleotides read TGTGCCAGCAGTTTAATGGGTAATGAAAAACTGTTTTTT.

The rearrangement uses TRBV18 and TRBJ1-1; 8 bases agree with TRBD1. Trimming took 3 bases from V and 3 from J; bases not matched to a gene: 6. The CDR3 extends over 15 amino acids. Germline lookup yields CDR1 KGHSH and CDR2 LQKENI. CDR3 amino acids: CASSPRPGQDTEAFF. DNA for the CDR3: TGTGCCAGCTCACCCAGACCGGGACAGGACACTGAAGCTTTCTTT.